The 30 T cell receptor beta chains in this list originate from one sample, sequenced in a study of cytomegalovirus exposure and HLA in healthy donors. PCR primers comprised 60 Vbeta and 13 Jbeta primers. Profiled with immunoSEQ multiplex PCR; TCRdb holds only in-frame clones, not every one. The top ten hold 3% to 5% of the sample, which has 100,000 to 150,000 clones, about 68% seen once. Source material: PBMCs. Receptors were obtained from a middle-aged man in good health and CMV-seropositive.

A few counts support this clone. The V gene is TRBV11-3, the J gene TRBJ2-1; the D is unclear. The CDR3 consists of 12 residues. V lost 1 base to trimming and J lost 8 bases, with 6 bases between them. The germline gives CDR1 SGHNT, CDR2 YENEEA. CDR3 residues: CASSLVEYEQFF. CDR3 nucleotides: TGTGCCAGCAGCTTAGTAGAGTATGAGCAGTTCTTC.

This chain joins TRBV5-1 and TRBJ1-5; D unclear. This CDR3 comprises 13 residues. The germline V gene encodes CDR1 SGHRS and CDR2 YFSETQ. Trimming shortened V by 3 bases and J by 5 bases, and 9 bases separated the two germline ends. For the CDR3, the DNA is TGCGCCAGCAGCTGGCACACAGATCAGCCCCAGCATTTT. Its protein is CASSWHTDQPQHF.

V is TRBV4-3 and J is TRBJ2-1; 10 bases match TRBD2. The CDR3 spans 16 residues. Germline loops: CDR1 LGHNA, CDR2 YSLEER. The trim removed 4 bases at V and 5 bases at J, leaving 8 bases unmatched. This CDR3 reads CASSLQTSGSHNEQFF. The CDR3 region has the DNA TGCGCCAGCAGCCTCCAGACTAGCGGGTCACACAATGAGCAGTTCTTC.

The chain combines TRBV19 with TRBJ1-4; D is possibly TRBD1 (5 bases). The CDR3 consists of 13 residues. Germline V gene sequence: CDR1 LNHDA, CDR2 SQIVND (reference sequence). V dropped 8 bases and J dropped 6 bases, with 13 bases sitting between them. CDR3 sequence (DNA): TGTGCCAGTGGACATAGGTCCTATGAAAAACTGTTTTTT. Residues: CASGHRSYEKLFF. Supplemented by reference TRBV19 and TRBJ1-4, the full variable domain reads DGGITQSPKYLFRKEGQNVTLSCEQNLNHDAMYWYRQDPGQGLRLIYYSQIVNDFQKGDIAEGYSVSREKKESFPLTVTSAQKNPTAFYLCASGHRSYEKLFFGSGTQLSVL.

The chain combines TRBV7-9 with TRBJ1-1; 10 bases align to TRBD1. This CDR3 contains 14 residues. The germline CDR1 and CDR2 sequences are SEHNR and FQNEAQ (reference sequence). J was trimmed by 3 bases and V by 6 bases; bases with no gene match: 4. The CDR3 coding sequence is TGTGCCAGCAGACAGGGACAGGGGTACACTGAAGCTTTCTTT. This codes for CASRQGQGYTEAFF.

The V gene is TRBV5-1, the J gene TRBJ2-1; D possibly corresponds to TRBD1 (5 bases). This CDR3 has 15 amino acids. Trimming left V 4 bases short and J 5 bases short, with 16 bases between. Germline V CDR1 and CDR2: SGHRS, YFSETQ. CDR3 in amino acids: CASSPDTLGNNEQFF. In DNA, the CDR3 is TGCGCCAGCAGCCCGGACACCCTCGGAAACAATGAGCAGTTCTTC.

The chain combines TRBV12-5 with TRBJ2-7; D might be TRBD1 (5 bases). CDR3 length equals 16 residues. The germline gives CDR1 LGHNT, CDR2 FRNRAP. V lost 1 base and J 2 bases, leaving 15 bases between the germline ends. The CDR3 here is CASGLALGQIPYEQYF. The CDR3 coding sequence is TGTGCTAGTGGTTTGGCCCTGGGGCAGATCCCCTACGAGCAGTACTTC. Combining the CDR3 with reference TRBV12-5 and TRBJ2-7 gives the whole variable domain DARVTQTPRHKVTEMGQEVTMRCQPILGHNTVFWYRQTMMQGLELLAYFRNRAPLDDSGMPKDRFSAEMPDATLATLKIQPSEPRDSAVYFCASGLALGQIPYEQYFGPGTRLTVT.

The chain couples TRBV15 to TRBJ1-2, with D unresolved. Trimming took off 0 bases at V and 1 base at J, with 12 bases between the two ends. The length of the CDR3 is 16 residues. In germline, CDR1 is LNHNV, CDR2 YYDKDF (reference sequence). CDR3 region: CATSREGRKFNYGYTF. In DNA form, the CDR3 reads TGTGCCACCAGCAGAGAGGGCAGGAAATTTAACTATGGCTACACCTTC.

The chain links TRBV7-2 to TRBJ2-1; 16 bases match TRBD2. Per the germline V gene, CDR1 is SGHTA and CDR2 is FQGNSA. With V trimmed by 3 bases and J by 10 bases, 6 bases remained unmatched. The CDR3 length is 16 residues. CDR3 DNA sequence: TGTGCCAGCAGCTTGGGGACTAGCGGGAGGGTGGAGGAGCAGTTCTTC. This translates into CASSLGTSGRVEEQFF. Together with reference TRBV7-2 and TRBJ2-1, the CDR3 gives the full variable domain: GAGVSQSPSNKVTEKGKDVELRCDPISGHTALYWYRQSLGQGLEFLIYFQGNSAPDKSGLPSDRFSAERTGGSVSTLTIQRTQQEDSAVYLCASSLGTSGRVEEQFFGPGTRLTVL.

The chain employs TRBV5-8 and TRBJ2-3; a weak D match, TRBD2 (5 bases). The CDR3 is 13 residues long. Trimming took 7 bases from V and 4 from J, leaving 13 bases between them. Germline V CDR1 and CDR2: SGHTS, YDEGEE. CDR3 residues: CASSYKGADTQYF. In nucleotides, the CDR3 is TGTGCCAGCTCCTACAAGGGAGCAGATACGCAGTATTTT.

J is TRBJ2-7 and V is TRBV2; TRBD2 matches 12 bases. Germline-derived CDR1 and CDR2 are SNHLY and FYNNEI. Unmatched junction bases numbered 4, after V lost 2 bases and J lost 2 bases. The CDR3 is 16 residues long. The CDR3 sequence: CASSETRLAGAYEQYF. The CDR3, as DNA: TGTGCCAGCAGTGAAACGCGACTAGCGGGGGCCTACGAGCAGTACTTC. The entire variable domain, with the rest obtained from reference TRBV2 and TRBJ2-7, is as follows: EPEVTQTPSHQVTQMGQEVILRCVPISNHLYFYWYRQILGQKVEFLVSFYNNEISEKSEIFDDQFSVERPDGSNFTLKIRSTKLEDSAMYFCASSETRLAGAYEQYFGPGTRLTVT.

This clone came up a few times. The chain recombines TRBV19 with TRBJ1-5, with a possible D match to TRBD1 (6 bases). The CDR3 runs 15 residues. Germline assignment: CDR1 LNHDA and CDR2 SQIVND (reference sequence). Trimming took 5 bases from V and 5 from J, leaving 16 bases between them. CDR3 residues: CASSGGARTDQPQHF. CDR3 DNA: TGTGCCAGTAGTGGGGGGGCCCGGACAGATCAGCCCCAGCATTTT.

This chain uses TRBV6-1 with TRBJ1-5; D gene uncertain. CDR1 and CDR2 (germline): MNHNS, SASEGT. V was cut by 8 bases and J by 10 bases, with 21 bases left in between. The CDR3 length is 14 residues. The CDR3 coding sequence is TGTGCCAGCCATAGGCGGCAGCAAGGTGATCCCCAGCATTTT. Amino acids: CASHRRQQGDPQHF.

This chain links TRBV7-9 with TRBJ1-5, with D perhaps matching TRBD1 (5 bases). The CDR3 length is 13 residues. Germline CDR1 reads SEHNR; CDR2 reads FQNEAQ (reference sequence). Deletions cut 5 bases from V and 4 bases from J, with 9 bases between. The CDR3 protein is CASSPQGNQPQHF. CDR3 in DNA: TGTGCCAGCAGCCCCCAGGGTAATCAGCCCCAGCATTTT.

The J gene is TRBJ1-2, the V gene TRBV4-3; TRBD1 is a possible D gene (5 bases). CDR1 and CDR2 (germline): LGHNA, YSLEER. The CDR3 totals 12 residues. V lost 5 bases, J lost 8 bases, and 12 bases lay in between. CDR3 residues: CASSSRRDGYTF. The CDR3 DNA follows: TGCGCCAGCAGCTCACGGAGGGACGGCTACACCTTC.

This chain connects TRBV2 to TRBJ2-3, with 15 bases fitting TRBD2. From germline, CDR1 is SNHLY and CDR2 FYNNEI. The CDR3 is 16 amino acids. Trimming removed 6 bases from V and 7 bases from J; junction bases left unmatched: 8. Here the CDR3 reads CASRLRGLAGGNTQYF. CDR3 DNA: TGTGCCAGCAGGCTAAGAGGACTAGCGGGGGGGAATACGCAGTATTTT.

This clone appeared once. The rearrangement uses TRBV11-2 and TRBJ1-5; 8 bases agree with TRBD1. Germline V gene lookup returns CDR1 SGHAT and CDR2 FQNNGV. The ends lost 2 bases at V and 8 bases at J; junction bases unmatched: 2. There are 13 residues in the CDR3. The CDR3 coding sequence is TGTGCCAGCAGCTTATCAGGGGGCGAGCCCCAGCATTTT. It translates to CASSLSGGEPQHF.

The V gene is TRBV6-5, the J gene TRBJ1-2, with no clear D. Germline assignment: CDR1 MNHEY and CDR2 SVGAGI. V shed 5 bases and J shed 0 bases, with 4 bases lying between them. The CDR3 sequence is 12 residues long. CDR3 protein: CASSASNYGYTF. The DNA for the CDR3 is TGTGCCAGCAGTGCGTCTAACTATGGCTACACCTTC.

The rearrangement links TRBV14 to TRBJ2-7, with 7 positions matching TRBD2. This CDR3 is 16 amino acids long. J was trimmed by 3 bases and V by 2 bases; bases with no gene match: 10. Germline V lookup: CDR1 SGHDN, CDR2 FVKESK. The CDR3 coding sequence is TGTGCCAGCAGCCAAATGACTAGCAATCCCCTCTACGAGCAGTACTTC. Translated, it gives CASSQMTSNPLYEQYF.

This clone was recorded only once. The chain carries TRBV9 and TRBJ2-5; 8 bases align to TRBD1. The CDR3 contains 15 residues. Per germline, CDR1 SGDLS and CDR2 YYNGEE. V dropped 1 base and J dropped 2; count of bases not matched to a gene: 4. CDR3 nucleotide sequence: TGTGCCAGCAGCGTACAGGGGGCACAACAAGAGACCCAGTACTTC. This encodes CASSVQGAQQETQYF.

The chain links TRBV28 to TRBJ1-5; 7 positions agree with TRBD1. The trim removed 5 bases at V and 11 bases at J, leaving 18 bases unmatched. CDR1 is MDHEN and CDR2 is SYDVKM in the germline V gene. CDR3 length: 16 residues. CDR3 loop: CASSPRPTTGVWAQHF. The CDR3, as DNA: TGTGCCAGCAGTCCACGCCCGACTACAGGGGTGTGGGCCCAGCATTTT.

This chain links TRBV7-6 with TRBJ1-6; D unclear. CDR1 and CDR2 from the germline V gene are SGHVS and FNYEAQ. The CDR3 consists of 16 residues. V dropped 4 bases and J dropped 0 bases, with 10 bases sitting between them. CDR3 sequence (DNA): TGTGCCAGCAGCTATGGGCCCTTCTCCTATAATTCACCCCTCCACTTT. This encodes CASSYGPFSYNSPLHF.

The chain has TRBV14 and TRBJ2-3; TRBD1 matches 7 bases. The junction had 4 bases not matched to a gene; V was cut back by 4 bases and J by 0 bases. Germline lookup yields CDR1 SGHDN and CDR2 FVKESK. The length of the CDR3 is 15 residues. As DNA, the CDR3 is TGTGCCAGCAGCCTCGGGACAGCTAGCACAGATACGCAGTATTTT. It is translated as CASSLGTASTDTQYF.

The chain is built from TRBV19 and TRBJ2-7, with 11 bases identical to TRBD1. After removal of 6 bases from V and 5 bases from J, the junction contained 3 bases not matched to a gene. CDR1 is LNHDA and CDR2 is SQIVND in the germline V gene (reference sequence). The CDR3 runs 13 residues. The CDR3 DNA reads TGTGCCAGTAGGGACAGGGGGCGCGACGAGCAGTACTTC. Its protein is CASRDRGRDEQYF.

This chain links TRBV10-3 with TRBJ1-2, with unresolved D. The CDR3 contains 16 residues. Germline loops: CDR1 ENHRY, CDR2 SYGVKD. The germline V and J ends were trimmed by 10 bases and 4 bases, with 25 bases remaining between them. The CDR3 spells CATRSTSTVQGYGYTF. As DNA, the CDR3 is TGTGCCACAAGATCGACTTCGACCGTACAAGGCTATGGCTACACCTTC.

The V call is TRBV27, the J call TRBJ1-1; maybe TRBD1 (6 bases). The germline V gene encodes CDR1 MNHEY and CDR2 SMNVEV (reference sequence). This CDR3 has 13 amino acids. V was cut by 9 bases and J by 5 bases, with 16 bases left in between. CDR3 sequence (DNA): TGTGCCAGTAAAGGGGGGGTGCGGACTGAAGCTTTCTTT. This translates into CASKGGVRTEAFF.

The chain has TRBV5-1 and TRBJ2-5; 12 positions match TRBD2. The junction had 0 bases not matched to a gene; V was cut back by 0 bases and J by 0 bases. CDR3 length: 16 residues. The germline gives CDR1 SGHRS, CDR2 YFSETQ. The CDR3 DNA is TGCGCCAGCAGCTTGGGGACTAGCGGGAACCAAGAGACCCAGTACTTC. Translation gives CASSLGTSGNQETQYF. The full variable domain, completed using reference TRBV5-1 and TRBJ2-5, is KAGVTQTPRYLIKTRGQQVTLSCSPISGHRSVSWYQQTPGQGLQFLFEYFSETQRNKGNFPGRFSGRQFSNSRSEMNVSTLELGDSALYLCASSLGTSGNQETQYFGPGTRLLVL.

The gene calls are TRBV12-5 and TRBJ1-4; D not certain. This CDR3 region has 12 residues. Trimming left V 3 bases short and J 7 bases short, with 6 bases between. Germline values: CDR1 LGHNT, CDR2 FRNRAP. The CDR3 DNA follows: TGTGCTAGTGGTTTAGAGGCTGAAAAACTGTTTTTT. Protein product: CASGLEAEKLFF.

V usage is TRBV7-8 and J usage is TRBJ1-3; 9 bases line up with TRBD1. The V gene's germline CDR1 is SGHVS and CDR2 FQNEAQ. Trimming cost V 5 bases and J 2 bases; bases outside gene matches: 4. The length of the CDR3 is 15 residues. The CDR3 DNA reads TGTGCCAGCAGCGTTAGGACAGGGGCTGGAAACACCATATATTTT. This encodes CASSVRTGAGNTIYF.

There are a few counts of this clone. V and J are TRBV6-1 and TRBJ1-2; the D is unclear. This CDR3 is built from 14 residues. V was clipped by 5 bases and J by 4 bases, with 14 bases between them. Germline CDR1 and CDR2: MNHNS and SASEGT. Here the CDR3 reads CASSTGGGFYGYTF. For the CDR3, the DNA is TGTGCCAGCAGTACCGGAGGTGGGTTCTATGGCTACACCTTC.